These 18 T cell receptor beta chains came from one sample sequenced in a study of T cells in narcolepsy. The repertoire was sequenced with immunoSEQ multiplex PCR; TCRdb's copy has only in-frame clones and lacks some. This table holds approximately 38,000 clones, roughly 87% found once. Sequenced sample: CD45RA- memory CD4+ T cells from PBMCs. The receptors shown here come from a human donor with narcolepsy.

This CDR3 is CASSRADGSGSDTQYF. The CDR3 nucleotides are TGCGCCAGCAGCCGGGCGGACGGGAGTGGGTCTGATACGCAGTATTTT. The chain uses TRBV4-1 and TRBJ2-3; possible D gene TRBD2, 6 bases. This CDR3 is built from 16 residues. The germline V and J ends were trimmed by 4 bases and 6 bases, with 20 bases remaining between them. Germline CDR1 reads MGHRA; CDR2 reads YSYEKL.

This sequence joins TRBV4-2 and TRBJ2-5, with 16 bases that match TRBD2. Germline assignment: CDR1 LGHNA and CDR2 YNFKEQ. V dropped 0 bases and J dropped 4; count of bases not matched to a gene: 2. This CDR3 contains 17 residues. This CDR3 reads CASSQEGTSGGAETQYF. The CDR3, as DNA: TGTGCCAGCAGCCAAGAGGGGACTAGCGGGGGGGCAGAGACCCAGTACTTC.

The J gene is TRBJ2-5, the V gene TRBV5-6; D ambiguous. The V end lost 0 bases, the J end lost 2 bases, and 5 bases lay between the germline ends. Germline V gene lookup returns CDR1 SGHDT and CDR2 YYEEEE. The CDR3 spans 13 residues. The CDR3 bases are TGTGCCAGCAGCTTGGGGGAACAAGAGACCCAGTACTTC. This sequence encodes CASSLGEQETQYF. Supplemented by reference TRBV5-6 and TRBJ2-5, the full variable domain reads DAGVTQSPTHLIKTRGQQVTLRCSPKSGHDTVSWYQQALGQGPQFIFQYYEEEERQRGNFPDRFSGHQFPNYSSELNVNALLLGDSALYLCASSLGEQETQYFGPGTRLLVL.

The chain is built from TRBV7-2 and TRBJ1-5; D not certain. The CDR3 length is 14 residues. V was shortened by 5 bases and J by 4 bases, with 12 bases between the two germline ends. Germline lookup yields CDR1 SGHTA and CDR2 FQGNSA. The CDR3 is CASSRQVVNQPQHF. The CDR3 DNA is TGTGCCAGCAGCCGGCAGGTCGTAAATCAGCCCCAGCATTTT. Full variable domain (missing parts from reference TRBV7-2 and TRBJ1-5): GAGVSQSPSNKVTEKGKDVELRCDPISGHTALYWYRQSLGQGLEFLIYFQGNSAPDKSGLPSDRFSAERTGGSVSTLTIQRTQQEDSAVYLCASSRQVVNQPQHFGDGTRLSIL.

This clone was seen once. V is TRBV5-1 and J is TRBJ1-5; the D gene is possibly TRBD1 (5 bases). V was clipped by 0 bases and J by 6 bases, with 13 bases between them. The V gene's germline CDR1 is SGHRS and CDR2 YFSETQ. CDR3 size: 15 residues. In nucleotides, the CDR3 is TGCGCCAGCAGCTTGGCAGGGCAGGTGAGTCAGCCCCAGCATTTT. Encoded protein: CASSLAGQVSQPQHF.

This CDR3 reads CASSVTGSDTQYF. The CDR3 bases are TGCGCCAGCAGCGTCACGGGGAGCGATACGCAGTATTTT. The chain carries TRBV5-1 and TRBJ2-3; D is perhaps TRBD2 (5 bases). Germline V gene sequence: CDR1 SGHRS, CDR2 YFSETQ. The CDR3 has 13 amino acids. V was shortened by 4 bases and J by 6 bases, with 12 bases between the two germline ends. Using reference TRBV5-1 and TRBJ2-3 for the parts outside the CDR3, the full variable domain is KAGVTQTPRYLIKTRGQQVTLSCSPISGHRSVSWYQQTPGQGLQFLFEYFSETQRNKGNFPGRFSGRQFSNSRSEMNVSTLELGDSALYLCASSVTGSDTQYFGPGTRLTVL.

The chain combines TRBV10-3 with TRBJ2-7, with TRBD1 identical over 8 bases. This CDR3 contains 15 residues. After removal of 7 bases from V and 5 bases from J, the junction contained 13 bases not matched to a gene. Germline CDR1 and CDR2: ENHRY and SYGVKD. The CDR3 DNA reads TGTGCCATCACCATCGGACAGGGTAATCTCGACGAGCAGTACTTC. Its translation: CAITIGQGNLDEQYF.

This CDR3 reads CASSAQGSAEKLFF. The CDR3 bases are TGTGCCAGCAGCGCTCAGGGTTCTGCTGAAAAACTGTTTTTT. The J gene is TRBJ1-4, the V gene TRBV7-9; D perhaps matches TRBD1 (5 bases). The CDR3 is 14 residues long. V was trimmed by 5 bases and J by 7 bases, leaving 14 bases between them. The germline V gene has CDR1 SEHNR and CDR2 FQNEAQ (reference sequence).

The chain joins TRBV7-2 to TRBJ2-3, with TRBD2 identical over 13 bases. V shed 1 base, J shed 1 base, and the junction held 2 bases outside the gene matches. Germline-derived CDR1 and CDR2 are SGHTA and FQGNSA. This CDR3 contains 17 residues. CDR3 sequence: CASSLGGLAGGTDTQYF. The CDR3 nucleotides read TGTGCCAGCAGCTTAGGAGGACTAGCGGGAGGCACAGATACGCAGTATTTT.

The chain links TRBV4-3 to TRBJ2-7, with unresolved D. Trimming left V 4 bases short and J 4 bases short, with 14 bases between. Looked up from germline, CDR1 is LGHNA and CDR2 is YSLEER. The length of the CDR3 is 14 residues. Here the CDR3 reads CASSPTSLPYEQYF. The CDR3 region has the DNA TGCGCCAGCAGCCCTACCTCCCTGCCATACGAGCAGTACTTC.

The chain is built from TRBV7-2 and TRBJ1-2, with a possible D match to TRBD1 (6 bases). V was trimmed by 4 bases and J by 2 bases, leaving 14 bases between them. This CDR3 has 15 amino acids. The germline V gene has CDR1 SGHTA and CDR2 FQGNSA. The CDR3 here is CASSSPGQSNYGYTF. The DNA for the CDR3 is TGTGCCAGCAGCTCCCCCGGACAGTCGAACTATGGCTACACCTTC. Full variable domain (remainder filled in from reference TRBV7-2 and TRBJ1-2): GAGVSQSPSNKVTEKGKDVELRCDPISGHTALYWYRQSLGQGLEFLIYFQGNSAPDKSGLPSDRFSAERTGGSVSTLTIQRTQQEDSAVYLCASSSPGQSNYGYTFGSGTRLTVV.

The chain combines TRBV28 with TRBJ2-3; TRBD2 aligns across 8 bases. This CDR3 region has 13 residues. Germline values: CDR1 MDHEN, CDR2 SYDVKM. The V gene end was trimmed by 7 bases and the J gene end by 4 bases; junction bases not matched to a gene: 4. The DNA of the CDR3 is TGTGCCAGCATCCGGGGGGGGGCAGATACGCAGTATTTT. This codes for CASIRGGADTQYF.

The rearrangement joins TRBV20-1 to TRBJ1-1, with D possibly being TRBD1 (5 bases). The CDR3 has 10 residues. Germline loops: CDR1 DFQATT, CDR2 SNEGSKA (reference sequence). V was clipped by 7 bases and J by 6 bases, with 9 bases between them. The CDR3 DNA reads as TGCAGTGTCGGGGCCGCTGAAGCTTTCTTT. It encodes CSVGAAEAFF.

This clone was picked up a small number of times. The V gene is TRBV4-3, the J gene TRBJ2-3, with 16 bases that match TRBD2. The germline gives CDR1 LGHNA, CDR2 YSLEER. V shed 2 bases, J shed 6 bases, and the junction held 11 bases outside the gene matches. CDR3 size: 19 residues. The CDR3 here is CASSQTTGTSGGAVDTQYF. The CDR3 DNA reads as TGCGCCAGCAGCCAAACTACCGGGACTAGCGGGGGGGCCGTGGATACGCAGTATTTT.

The chain couples TRBV7-8 to TRBJ2-7; D is undetermined. CDR3 size: 14 residues. CDR1 SGHVS and CDR2 FQNEAQ come from the germline V gene. Trimming shortened V by 2 bases and J by 1 base, and 9 bases separated the two germline ends. CDR3 sequence: CASSLMDRSYEQYF. The CDR3 nucleotides are TGTGCCAGCAGCTTAATGGATCGATCCTACGAGCAGTACTTC.

The chain combines TRBV19 with TRBJ1-4; no clear D. The ends were cut back, 8 bases at V and 1 base at J, with 11 bases in the middle. The germline V gene has CDR1 LNHDA and CDR2 SQIVND (reference sequence). There are 14 residues in the CDR3. CDR3 in DNA: TGTGCCAGTTCCGTTTTGGGAACTAATGAAAAACTGTTTTTT. Protein sequence: CASSVLGTNEKLFF.

V usage is TRBV10-3 and J usage is TRBJ2-5; D gene unclear. The V end lost 2 bases, the J end lost 0 bases, and 10 bases lay between the germline ends. The CDR3 covers 15 residues. Germline V gene data show CDR1 as ENHRY and CDR2 as SYGVKD. The CDR3 sequence: CAISEGLTHQETQYF. CDR3 DNA: TGTGCCATCAGTGAGGGTTTGACTCACCAAGAGACCCAGTACTTC.

V and J are TRBV28 and TRBJ1-2; 8 bases line up with TRBD1. With 5 bases clipped from V and 4 bases from J, the junction kept 9 bases outside the gene matches. The CDR3 runs to 15 residues. CDR1 MDHEN and CDR2 SYDVKM come from the germline V gene. DNA for the CDR3: TGTGCCAGCAGTCTTAGGGGGACAGGTATCTATGGCTACACCTTC. Its translation: CASSLRGTGIYGYTF.